This TCR beta chain was captured in a study of cytomegalovirus exposure and HLA in healthy donors. The study, taken as a whole, reports: Common viral pathogens (according to a later analysis) appeared linked to several of the most significant clusters. Later analysis found that TCR beta chains associated with HLA were more clonally expanded than other, equally common chains.

Turning to this clone: Its specificity is unknown.

Primers for the PCR totalled 60 Vbeta and 13 Jbeta. Clones were read by immunoSEQ multiplex PCR, and TCRdb kept only the in-frame ones, dropping some. The repertoire holds 200,000 to 250,000 clones, with roughly 91% as singletons. Healthy donors of bone marrow made up the group. The germline gives CDR1 SGHRS, CDR2 YFSETQ. V was cut by 1 base and J by 4 bases, with 6 bases left in between. The CDR3 extends over 13 amino acids. Source material: PBMCs. The chain recombines TRBV5-1 with TRBJ1-3; D is perhaps TRBD1 (6 bases). The sequence was obtained from a young woman in good health and CMV-seronegative. CDR3 region: CASSLTGGNTIYF. Written as DNA, the CDR3 is TGCGCCAGCAGCTTGACAGGGGGAAACACCATATATTTT.